A single TCR beta chain is shown here with its context. Its antigen remains unknown. Measured with immunoSEQ multiplex PCR; TCRdb has only the in-frame clones, and not every one. The table lists 65,000 to 95,000 clones, nearly 90% of them singletons. This entry is derived from a study of OX40 agonist ivuxolimab in advanced cancers. Study-wide background: Aged roughly 23 to 80 with a mean of approximately 60 years, they were around 83% male. Study-wide results and caveats: Low normalized T-cell clonal expansion was also seen in some nonresponders.

The cohort excluded patients with autoimmune disease history or systemic immunosuppression. In germline, CDR1 is SGHAT, CDR2 FQNNGV. V was clipped by 5 bases and J by 4 bases, with 6 bases between them. The CDR3 runs to 11 residues. The specimen was CD4+ or CD8+ T cells sorted from blood, collected in a trial of the OX40 agonist ivuxolimab. The sequence was obtained from an adult with an advanced solid tumor such as melanoma, head and neck, liver or kidney cancer. J is TRBJ2-7 and V is TRBV11-2; D uncertain. DNA for the CDR3: TGTGCCAGCAGCCGTGGATACGAGCAGTACTTC. Residues: CASSRGYEQYF. Full variable domain (remainder filled in from reference TRBV11-2 and TRBJ2-7): EAGVAQSPRYKIIEKRQSVAFWCNPISGHATLYWYQQILGQGPKLLIQFQNNGVVDDSQLPKDRFSAERLKGVDSTLKIQPAKLEDSAVYLCASSRGYEQYFGPGTRLTVT.